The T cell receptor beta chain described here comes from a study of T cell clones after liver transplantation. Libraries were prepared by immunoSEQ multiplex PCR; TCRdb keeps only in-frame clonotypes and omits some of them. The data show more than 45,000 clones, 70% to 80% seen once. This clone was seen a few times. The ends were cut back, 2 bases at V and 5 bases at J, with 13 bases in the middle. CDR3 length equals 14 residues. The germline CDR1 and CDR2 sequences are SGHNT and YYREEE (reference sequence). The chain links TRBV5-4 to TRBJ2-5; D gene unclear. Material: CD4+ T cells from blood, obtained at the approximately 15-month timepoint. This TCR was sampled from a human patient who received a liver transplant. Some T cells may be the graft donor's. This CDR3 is CASSFESTGETQYF. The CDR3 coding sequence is TGTGCCAGCAGCTTTGAGTCGACTGGGGAGACCCAGTACTTC.